A selection of T cell receptor beta chains follows, all from one sample in a study of PD-1 blockade in classical Hodgkin lymphoma. The protocol was immunoSEQ multiplex PCR, while the TCRdb copy is restricted to in-frame clones and leaves out a portion. The table lists tens of thousands of clones, around 90% of them singletons. The material was peripheral blood mononuclear cells (PBMCs), obtained before the fourth cycle of nivolumab. The origin of the receptors is a human donor with classical Hodgkin lymphoma. CDR3s include the opening cysteine and the closing phenylalanine or tryptophan. D genes are given only for firm matches. The size field is filled for only some rows; it gives once, few, many or a size class.

>TRBV9|TRBJ1-1|.|.
TGTGCCAGCAGAGGGGACGACGGTGAAGCTTTCTTT
CASRGDDGEAFF
>TRBV6-4|TRBJ1-6|.|.
TGTGCCAGCAGTGTCGGCTCCTATAATTCACCCCTCCACTTT
CASSVGSYNSPLHF
>TRBV1|TRBJ2-1|.|.
TGCACCAGCTCTAGCGGGGGGGCCGGGAATGAGCAGTTCTTC
CTSSSGGAGNEQFF
>TRBV19|TRBJ1-1|.|.
TGTGCCACCATACCGGGACAAGCGAACACTGAAGCTTTCTTT
CATIPGQANTEAFF
>TRBV4-1|TRBJ1-6|.|TRBD1
TGCGCCAGCAGCCAAGACCCGGGACAGGGTCCTAGGTCACCCCTCCACTTT
CASSQDPGQGPRSPLHF
>TRBV19|TRBJ2-7|.|.
TGTGCCAGTAAAGCGACAGGTTTCCTCTACGAGCAGTACTTC
CASKATGFLYEQYF
>TRBV25-1|TRBJ1-4|.|.
TGTGCCAGCAGTGAGTGGGGCGCCGAAAAACTGTTTTTT
CASSEWGAEKLFF
>TRBV5-4|TRBJ1-1|.|.
TGTGCCAGCAGCTTGGCCGCAGTTTACACTGAAGCTTTCTTT
CASSLAAVYTEAFF
>TRBV5-1|TRBJ2-7|.|.
TGCGCCAGCAGCATGGAGGTTCCTCGGGAGCAGTACTTC
CASSMEVPREQYF
>TRBV11-2|TRBJ2-7|once|.
TGTGCCAGCAGCTTGGGCCGTCTTTTTGAGCAGTACTTC
CASSLGRLFEQYF
>TRBV6-5|TRBJ2-2|.|.
TGTGCCAGCAGTTACTGGGGAGCGCCCTCGGTCGGGGAGCTGTTTTTT
CASSYWGAPSVGELFF
>TRBV7-8|TRBJ2-1|once|.
TGTGCCAGCTTACACCAAAACAATGAGCAGTTCTTC
CASLHQNNEQFF
>TRBV5-1|TRBJ2-7|.|TRBD1
TGCGCCAGCAGCCGGGACAGCATCTCCTACGAGCAGTACTTC
CASSRDSISYEQYF
>TRBV20-1|TRBJ1-1|few|.
TGCAGTCGACTGAGGCACACTGAAGCTTTCTTT
CSRLRHTEAFF
>TRBV6-5|TRBJ1-2|.|.
TGTGCCAGCAGTGATCCCGGGGCTGGCTACACCTTC
CASSDPGAGYTF
>TRBV7-8|TRBJ2-6|.|TRBD1
TGTGCCAGCAGCTTACGTACGACAGGGGCCTCTGGGGCCAACGTCCTGACTTTC
CASSLRTTGASGANVLTF
>TRBV20-1|TRBJ2-1|.|TRBD2
TGCAGTGCTAGAAGGGTCAGCGGGGGATTCTTC
CSARRVSGGFF
>TRBV6-5|TRBJ2-3|.|.
TGTGCCAGCAGTTTCGAGGGGGGGGGAGATACGCAGTATTTT
CASSFEGGGDTQYF
>TRBV28|TRBJ1-2|once|.
TGTGCCAGCAGTTTCGGCTATGGCTACACCTTC
CASSFGYGYTF
>TRBV6-1|TRBJ1-1|.|.
TGTGCCAGCAGTGGTGAGGGGCCCAACACTGAAGCTTTCTTT
CASSGEGPNTEAFF
>TRBV27|TRBJ1-1|.|.
TGTGCCAGCAGACAGGGAAGAATGAACACTGAAGCTTTCTTT
CASRQGRMNTEAFF
>TRBV7-2|TRBJ1-1|once|.
TGTGCCAGCAGCTCGACGGTGAACACTGAAGCTTTCTTT
CASSSTVNTEAFF
>TRBV30|TRBJ2-7|.|.
TGTGCCTGGAGTCTGGACGGCTACGAGCAGTACTTC
CAWSLDGYEQYF
>TRBV9|TRBJ2-5|.|TRBD1
TGTGCCAGCAGCGAGGGACAGCCCCAAGAGACCCAGTACTTC
CASSEGQPQETQYF
>TRBV7-6|TRBJ2-3|.|TRBD2
TGTGCCTCAGCGCGGGGGACCACAGATACGCAGTATTTT
CASARGTTDTQYF
>TRBV27|TRBJ2-3|.|.
TGTGCCAGCAGCTTCTCGCCTCAATCCAGTAACAGGCTTCGGATAGATACGCAGTATTTT
CASSFSPQSSNRLRIDTQYF
>TRBV2|TRBJ1-1|.|.
TGTGCCAGTTGTGTTGGATACACTGAAGCTTTCTTT
CASCVGYTEAFF
>TRBV30|TRBJ2-5|once|TRBD1
TGTGCCTGGGACAGGGGAGTCCAAGAGACCCAGTACTTC
CAWDRGVQETQYF
>TRBV2|TRBJ2-1|.|.
TGTGCCAGCAGGGTTCGGACTAACTACAATGAGCAGTTCTTC
CASRVRTNYNEQFF
>TRBV29-1|TRBJ1-2|few|.
TGCAGCCTCGGGGCCCCAAACTATGGCTACACCTTC
CSLGAPNYGYTF
>TRBV19|TRBJ2-5|.|.
TGTGCCAGTGGAGGGGGGGTACAAGAGACCCAGTACTTC
CASGGGVQETQYF
>TRBV19|TRBJ2-1|once|.
TGTGCCAGTAGTGAATCGGGGAATGAGCAGTTCTTC
CASSESGNEQFF
>TRBV19|TRBJ1-4|.|TRBD1
TGTGCCAGTAGTATTTCGACAGGGGGTGAAAAACTGTTTTTT
CASSISTGGEKLFF
>TRBV5-4|TRBJ2-7|once|.
TGTGCCAGCAGCCCGGGGATGAGAGGAACCTTGACGAACGAGCAGTACTTC
CASSPGMRGTLTNEQYF
>TRBV9|TRBJ2-1|.|.
TGTGCCAGCAGCCCCGGGAGCTCCTACAATGAGCAGTTCTTC
CASSPGSSYNEQFF
>TRBV18|TRBJ1-5|.|.
TGTGCCAGCTCACCAGCAGGGGTGCTAGGTCAGCCCCAGCATTTT
CASSPAGVLGQPQHF
>TRBV29-1|TRBJ1-1|.|.
TGCAGCGCTTATACTACAGAAGACACTGAAGCTTTCTTT
CSAYTTEDTEAFF
>TRBV30|TRBJ2-4|.|.
TGTGCCTGGAGTGTTGTGCGGCGGGGGCCGATGCTTCAGTACTTC
CAWSVVRRGPMLQYF
>TRBV20-1|TRBJ1-1|.|.
TGCAGTGCTAGGGGCGGAACTGAAGCTTTCTTT
CSARGGTEAFF
>TRBV6-5|TRBJ2-2|.|.
TGTGCCAGCAAGGGACTTCTCAACACCGGGGAGCTGTTTTTT
CASKGLLNTGELFF
>TRBV13|TRBJ1-2|.|TRBD1
TGTGCCAGCAGCCCAGGGGGGGCCTCCTATGGCTACACCTTC
CASSPGGASYGYTF
>TRBV7-7|TRBJ2-1|.|TRBD2
TGTGCTAGCAGCTCGGGACTAGCGGGGGTCAATGAGCAGTTCTTC
CASSSGLAGVNEQFF
>TRBV10-3|TRBJ2-5|few|.
TGTGCCATCAGTGAGCGGGGAACCCAGTACTTC
CAISERGTQYF
>TRBV7-9|TRBJ2-7|.|.
TGTGCCAGCAGCTACAGGGACTACGAGCAGTACTTC
CASSYRDYEQYF
>TRBV5-1|TRBJ1-3|once|.
TGCGCCAGCAGCTTGGCCGGACTAGTAAAGGGAAACACCATATATTTT
CASSLAGLVKGNTIYF
>TRBV10-2|TRBJ1-2|.|TRBD1
TGCGCCAGCAGTGAATGGGGCGGGACAGGAATTACTTTCGGCTATGGCTACACCTTC
CASSEWGGTGITFGYGYTF
>TRBV5-4|TRBJ1-2|.|.
TGTGCCAGCAGCTTGATCGGGGGAGATGGCTACACCTTC
CASSLIGGDGYTF
>TRBV7-9|TRBJ2-5|.|TRBD2
TGTGCCAGCAGCCCTAGACTAGCGGGGAGCCAAGAGACCCAGTACTTC
CASSPRLAGSQETQYF
>TRBV7-6|TRBJ1-5|.|.
TGTGCCAGCAGCTTTTGGGGGGTGTCTAGCAATCAGCCCCAGCATTTT
CASSFWGVSSNQPQHF
>TRBV6-1|TRBJ1-1|.|TRBD1
TGTGCCAGCAGTGACTACGTGACAGGGGACACTGAAGCTTTCTTT
CASSDYVTGDTEAFF
>TRBV15|TRBJ2-1|.|.
TGTGCCACCAGCAGACCCGGAGGCGGCACCTTCAATGAGCAGTTCTTC
CATSRPGGGTFNEQFF
>TRBV5-1|TRBJ1-1|.|.
TGCGCCAGCAGCTTGGGTCCAGAGTTTAGTGAAGCTTTCTTT
CASSLGPEFSEAFF
>TRBV7-6|TRBJ2-1|.|TRBD2
TGTGCCAGCAGCCAAGCAGCGGGGATAAATGAGCAGTTCTTC
CASSQAAGINEQFF
>TRBV13|TRBJ2-7|.|.
TGTGCCAGCAGCCCCCACAGTACCTACGAGCAGTACTTC
CASSPHSTYEQYF